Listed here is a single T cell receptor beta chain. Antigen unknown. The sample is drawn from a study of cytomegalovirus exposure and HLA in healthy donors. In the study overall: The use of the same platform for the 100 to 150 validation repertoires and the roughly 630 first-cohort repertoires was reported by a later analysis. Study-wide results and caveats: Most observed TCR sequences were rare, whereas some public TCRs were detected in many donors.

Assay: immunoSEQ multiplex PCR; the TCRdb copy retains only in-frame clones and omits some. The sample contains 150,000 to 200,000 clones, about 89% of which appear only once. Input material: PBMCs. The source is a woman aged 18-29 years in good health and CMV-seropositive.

The CDR3, as DNA: TGTGCCAGCAGTGGATCCCTGGGACAGGGGGCCAGGAACACTGAAGCTTTCTTT. Protein product: CASSGSLGQGARNTEAFF. The V gene is TRBV6-1, the J gene TRBJ1-1; 12 positions match TRBD1. The CDR3 totals 18 residues. With 4 bases clipped from V and 1 base from J, the junction kept 10 bases outside the gene matches. CDR1 and CDR2 (germline): MNHNS, SASEGT.